The T cell receptor beta chain under discussion was sequenced for a study of beta chain features in type 1 diabetes (dated by TCRdb to the late 2010s). General notes on the study: Mean age, gender distribution, total cell number and subset yield were not different between patients and healthy donors. Regulatory and stem cell-like memory subsets were isolated from only 8 patients and roughly eight healthy donors, whereas naive and central memory subsets came from all 30 or so donors. In the study, TCRB repertoires of sorted circulating CD4+ T cell subsets from recently diagnosed type 1 diabetes patients were compared with those of matched healthy donors. A total of roughly 110 million sorted cells were examined across all samples, and the number of cells per subset was strongly correlated with RNA yield.

The research as a whole found: Sequencing cDNA rather than genomic DNA could over-represent highly expressing activated cells, although activation and CD3 levels did not differ between groups. At VDJ recombination sites, type 1 diabetes patients had fewer insertions and more deleted nucleotides, which implies abnormalities in thymic rearrangement. Naive, central memory and regulatory TCRB repertoires appeared to be more similar among patients than among healthy donors. HLA sub-analyses involved small numbers of individuals, so any influence of HLA type on TCRB rearrangement remained unresolved. PCR might favor shorter templates, but patient and control samples were amplified and corrected together, so any skew would affect both groups equally. In all four CD4+ subsets, TCRB CDR3 length was moderately but significantly shorter in type 1 diabetes patients.

The High Capacity cDNA Reverse Transcription Kit was used to reverse transcribe all of the isolated RNA, meaning that expressed TCRB transcripts were what got sequenced. Naive, central memory and regulatory T cell samples underwent deep immunoSEQ sequencing, averaging about 3.57 million total reads per sample. Sorted cells were lysed in RLT buffer and RNA was extracted with DNase-treated RNeasy Micro or Mini kits, depending on cell number. Each cell subset was processed on its own to prevent cross-contamination, while patient and healthy donor samples were processed together. TCRB sequences were amplified from cDNA with the immunoSEQ multiplex PCR, producing 87-bp fragments spanning the CDR3 region. Sequencing of the amplicons was done on the Illumina HiSeq platform. The authors' analysis ran thus. PCR bias was corrected computationally using synthetic template baselines, and reads within Hamming distance 2 were collapsed, with unmergeable singletons discarded. Reads were aligned against IMGT to assign V, D and J genes, CDR3 length and insertions or deletions at six rearrangement sites. Within each subset, clonotype counts were normalized to the number of sorted cells before true diversity and Gini coefficients were calculated with the tcR R package. Repertoire sharing was quantified using the overlap coefficient calculated on TCRB nucleotide sequences. Out-of-frame TCRB sequences from naive cells were analyzed to stand in for the pre-selection repertoire. TCRdb's version of the immuneACCESS table is confined to in-frame rearrangements and falls short of the full clone set. An unresolved V gene accounts for under half of the shortfall where checked; the remainder is of unknown origin. Clone size and V and J calls were adopted from that table, with D and trimming inferred from the DNA. This sample holds 500,000 to 800,000 clones; around 11% were observed only once. The ten biggest clones cover around 0.12% of the sample.

Turning to this clone: Its target antigen remains unknown. Within one base of it there is no much larger clone, and no base qualities were kept.

V and J are trimmed by 3 bases and 3 bases, and the gene matches miss 12 bases of the junction. As encoded in the germline V gene, CDR1 is SGDLS while CDR2 is YYNGEE. There are 16 amino acids in the CDR3, from cysteine to phenylalanine inclusive. Here the CDR3 DNA is all that survives: 48 bases in frame from base 1. A single peripheral blood draw of approximately 120 mL on average was collected from each donor into heparinised tubes. Using a panel that included CD45RO, CCR7, CD25, CD127, CD95 and CD27, naive, central memory, regulatory and stem cell-like memory CD4+ T cells were sorted on a BD FACSAria II. A purity above 95% was achieved for all sorted populations. PBMCs were isolated immediately by Lymphoprep density gradient centrifugation and stained directly without culture. So that batch effects would be minimized, each experiment stained and sorted samples in pairs, pairing one healthy donor with one patient.

Sequenced input: naive CD4+ T cells from blood. The cell subset or site label corresponds to: true naive CD4+ T cells. The sequence was obtained from a man younger than 45 with type 1 diabetes. In this chain, TRBV9 is recombined with TRBJ2-7; 7 middle bases align to TRBD2. The CDR3 loop reads CASSEEGGTSFYEQYF. The DNA is TGTGCCAGCAGCGAGGAGGGAGGGACGAGTTTCTACGAGCAGTACTTC.